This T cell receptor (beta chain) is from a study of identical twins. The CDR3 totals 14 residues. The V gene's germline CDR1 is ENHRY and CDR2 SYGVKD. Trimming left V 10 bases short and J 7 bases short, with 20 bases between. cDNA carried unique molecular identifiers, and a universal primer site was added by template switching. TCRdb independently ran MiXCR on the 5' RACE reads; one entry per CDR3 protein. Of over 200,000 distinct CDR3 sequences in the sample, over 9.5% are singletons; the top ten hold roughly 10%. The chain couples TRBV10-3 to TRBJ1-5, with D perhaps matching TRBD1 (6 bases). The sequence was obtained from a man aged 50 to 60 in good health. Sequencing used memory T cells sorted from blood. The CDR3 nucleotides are TGTGCCACCAAGGGGGGGGGCGCGGAACAGCCCCAGCATTTT. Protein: CATKGGGAEQPQHF.